This TCR beta chain stems from a study of technical replicates of blood from a few donors (dated by TCRdb to between 2016 and 2019). To prepare the library, the immunoSEQ multiplex PCR assay was applied. The table comes from immuneACCESS by way of TCRdb, which keeps in-frame sequences with V and J called. Part of the clones is missing from these tables; in studies checked, under half for an unresolved V gene and the rest for unknown reasons. This sample is represented by about 62,000 clones; about 87% of them were singletons. Together, the top ten hold roughly 5.6% of the sample. A word on this clone: The specificity of this receptor is unknown. The sample holds no much larger clone one base away, and base qualities are not on file.

The CDR3 goes from the cysteine to the phenylalanine over 16 residues. Only CDR3 DNA remains: 48 bases, in frame from the first base. Trimming removed 4 bases from V and 0 bases from J, leaving 14 bases between the germline ends. As encoded in the germline V gene (reference sequence), CDR1 is SGHNT while CDR2 is YYREEE. This chain joins TRBV5-4 to TRBJ1-3; a tentative D call is TRBD1 (6 bases match). Sequences were obtained from PBMCs. The source is a human donor in good health. Some clones in this sample may be carry-over from other donors' samples. CDR3 region: CASSPKGGSSGNTIYF. The DNA reads TGTGCCAGCAGCCCCAAGGGGGGGAGCTCTGGAAACACCATATATTTT.